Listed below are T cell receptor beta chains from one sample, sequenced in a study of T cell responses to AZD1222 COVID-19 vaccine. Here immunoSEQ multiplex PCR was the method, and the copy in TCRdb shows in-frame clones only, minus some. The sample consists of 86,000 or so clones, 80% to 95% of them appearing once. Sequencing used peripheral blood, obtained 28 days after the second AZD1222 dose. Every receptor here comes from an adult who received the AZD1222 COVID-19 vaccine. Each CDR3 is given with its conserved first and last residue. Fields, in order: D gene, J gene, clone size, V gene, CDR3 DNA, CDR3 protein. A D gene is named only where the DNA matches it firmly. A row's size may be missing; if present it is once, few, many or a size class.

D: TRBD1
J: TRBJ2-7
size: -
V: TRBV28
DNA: TGTGCCAGCAGTTTAGCAGGGGGCTACGAGCAGTACTTC
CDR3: CASSLAGGYEQYF

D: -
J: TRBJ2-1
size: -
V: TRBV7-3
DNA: TGTGCCAGCAGCAGCAACCGGGACAAAAATGAGCAGTTCTTC
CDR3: CASSSNRDKNEQFF

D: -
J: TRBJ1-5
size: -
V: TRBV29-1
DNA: TGCAGCGTTAGGGGAAATAGCAATCAGCCCCAGCATTTT
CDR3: CSVRGNSNQPQHF

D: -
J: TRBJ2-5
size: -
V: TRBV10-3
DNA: TGTGCCATCACCGATCGGCGGGATGGAGAGACCCAGTACTTC
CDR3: CAITDRRDGETQYF

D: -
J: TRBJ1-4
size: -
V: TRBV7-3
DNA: TGTGCCAGCAGCTTTCGTAGCGGTGAAAAACTGTTTTTT
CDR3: CASSFRSGEKLFF

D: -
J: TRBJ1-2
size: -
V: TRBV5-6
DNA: TGTGCCAGCAGCTTGCGAGGGAGAATCTACACCTTC
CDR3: CASSLRGRIYTF

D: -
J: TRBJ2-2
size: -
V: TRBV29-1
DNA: TGCAGCACCACAGGGCACGAGGCGAACACCGGGGAGCTGTTTTTT
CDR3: CSTTGHEANTGELFF

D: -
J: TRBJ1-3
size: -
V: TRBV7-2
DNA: TGTGCCAGCAGCTACCGCGGGGGACATAACTCTGGAAACACCATATATTTT
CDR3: CASSYRGGHNSGNTIYF

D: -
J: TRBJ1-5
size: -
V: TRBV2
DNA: TGTGCCAGCAGTGACCAAGGCGGGGGTCAGCCCCAGCATTTT
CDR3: CASSDQGGGQPQHF

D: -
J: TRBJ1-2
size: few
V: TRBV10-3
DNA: TGTGCCATCACCAGAGAGGGGGTATCAGGCGACTATGGCTACACCTTC
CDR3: CAITREGVSGDYGYTF

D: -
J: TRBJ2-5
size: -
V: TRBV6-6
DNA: TGTGCCAGCAGAAATGGGGGGAAACAAGAGACCCAGTACTTC
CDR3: CASRNGGKQETQYF

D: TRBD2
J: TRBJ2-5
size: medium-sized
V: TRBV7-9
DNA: TGTGCCAGCAGCTTAGTCGGGGCGGCGAGCGGGACTCTCCAAGAGACCCAGTACTTC
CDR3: CASSLVGAASGTLQETQYF

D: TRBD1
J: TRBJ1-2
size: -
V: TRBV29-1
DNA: TGCAGCGTCGATAGGGACAGCCACTATGGCTACACCTTC
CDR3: CSVDRDSHYGYTF

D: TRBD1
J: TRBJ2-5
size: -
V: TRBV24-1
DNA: TGTGCCACCAGTGGGGGCTGGGGGACAGGGAACCAAGAGACCCAGTACTTC
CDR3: CATSGGWGTGNQETQYF